Listed below are T cell receptor beta chains from one sample, sequenced in a study of blood T cell repertoires in COVID-19. The repertoire was sequenced with immunoSEQ multiplex PCR; TCRdb's copy has only in-frame clones and lacks some. The table includes approximately 110,000 clones, about four fifths detected once. The source material was peripheral blood. Receptors were obtained from a woman in her thirties or forties with acute or convalescent COVID-19. Each CDR3 is given with its conserved first and last residue. The D gene is left open where the match is weak. Clone size is given for some rows only: seen once, a few or many times, or a class if the clone is expanded.

V	D	size	J	CDR3	DNA
TRBV5-4	.	.	TRBJ1-2	CASSSRESYGYTF	TGTGCCAGCAGTTCTCGGGAGTCCTATGGCTACACCTTC
TRBV7-2	.	.	TRBJ2-2	CASSPRGSTGELFF	TGTGCCAGCAGCCCCCGGGGGTCCACCGGGGAGCTGTTTTTT
TRBV6-5	.	.	TRBJ1-2	CAIGRGGEEYGYTF	TGTGCCATTGGGAGGGGAGGGGAGGAATATGGCTACACCTTC
TRBV7-2	.	.	TRBJ1-4	CASSPGLPGANEKLFF	TGTGCCAGCAGCCCGGGCCTTCCGGGGGCTAATGAAAAACTGTTTTTT
TRBV6-4	.	.	TRBJ2-6	CASSSAGSGANVLTF	TGTGCCAGCAGCTCGGCAGGGTCTGGGGCCAACGTCCTGACTTTC
TRBV28	.	once	TRBJ1-3	CASSLSLGASSGNTIYF	TGTGCCAGCAGTTTATCTCTCGGAGCTAGCTCTGGAAACACCATATATTTT
TRBV7-2	.	.	TRBJ1-6	CASSLIESSPLHF	TGTGCCAGCAGCTTAATAGAAAGCTCACCCCTCCACTTT
TRBV6-5	.	few	TRBJ1-6	CASRRTANNSPLHF	TGTGCCAGCAGGAGGACAGCCAATAATTCACCCCTCCACTTT
TRBV18	TRBD2	.	TRBJ2-7	CASSPGRTSGGVYEQYF	TGTGCCAGCTCCCCAGGGAGGACTAGCGGGGGAGTCTACGAGCAGTACTTC
TRBV6-2/TRBV6-3	TRBD2	few	TRBJ2-1	CASSTGTSGRNEQFF	TGTGCCAGCAGTACCGGGACTAGCGGGAGAAATGAGCAGTTCTTC
TRBV5-6	.	.	TRBJ1-1	CASSLYGGTEAFF	TGTGCCAGCAGCTTGTACGGGGGAACTGAAGCTTTCTTT
TRBV30	.	.	TRBJ1-6	CAWSVGRSSSALHF	TGTGCCTGGAGTGTGGGTAGGAGCAGTTCAGCCCTCCACTTT
TRBV7-8	TRBD1	.	TRBJ2-5	CASSRGQGRQETQYF	TGTGCCAGCAGCCGAGGACAGGGGCGACAAGAGACCCAGTACTTC
TRBV7-7	TRBD2	.	TRBJ2-2	CASSPSGGAPGELFF	TGTGCCAGCAGCCCTAGCGGGGGGGCCCCCGGGGAGCTGTTTTTT
TRBV9	.	.	TRBJ1-1	CASSVDPGAQAEAFF	TGTGCCAGCAGCGTAGACCCAGGGGCCCAGGCTGAAGCTTTCTTT
TRBV28	.	.	TRBJ1-5	CASSFGVGNQPQHF	TGTGCCAGCAGTTTCGGGGTCGGGAATCAGCCCCAGCATTTT
TRBV5-6	TRBD1	.	TRBJ1-6	CASSPGTGSNSPLHF	TGTGCCAGCAGCCCCGGGACAGGGAGTAATTCACCCCTCCACTTT
TRBV12-3/TRBV12-4	TRBD2	.	TRBJ2-1	CASTRGDYNEQFF	TGTGCCAGCACCCGGGGGGACTACAATGAGCAGTTCTTC
TRBV19	TRBD1	.	TRBJ1-3	CASTLTGTRNTIYF	TGTGCCAGTACCCTGACAGGGACCAGAAACACCATATATTTT
TRBV3-1/TRBV3-2	.	few	TRBJ2-1	CASSAMGQGNEQFF	TGTGCCAGCAGCGCCATGGGGCAGGGTAATGAGCAGTTCTTC
TRBV7-9	TRBD1	.	TRBJ1-5	CASSPGTGGRGGNQPQHF	TGTGCCAGCAGCCCGGGGACAGGGGGGAGAGGAGGCAATCAGCCCCAGCATTTT
TRBV4-3	TRBD1	.	TRBJ2-7	CASSQAGTGVYEQYF	TGCGCCAGCAGCCAAGCCGGGACAGGTGTCTACGAGCAGTACTTC
TRBV6-6	.	.	TRBJ2-5	CACSAGQETQYF	TGTGCCTGTTCTGCAGGGCAAGAGACCCAGTACTTC
TRBV4-1	TRBD1	.	TRBJ1-4	CASRHRGLNEKLFF	TGCGCCAGCAGGCACAGGGGACTTAATGAAAAACTGTTTTTT
TRBV6-5	TRBD1	.	TRBJ1-1	CASSPRGAPEAFF	TGTGCCAGCAGTCCCAGGGGGGCGCCTGAAGCTTTCTTT
TRBV12-3/TRBV12-4	.	.	TRBJ1-4	CASSPGQNEKLFF	TGTGCCAGCAGCCCCGGACAGAACGAAAAACTGTTTTTT
TRBV18	TRBD1	.	TRBJ1-1	CASSPDRVSTEAFF	TGTGCCAGCTCACCCGACAGGGTATCCACTGAAGCTTTCTTT